This section outlines one TCR beta chain sequence together with its context. Its antigen target is currently unknown. Base qualities are not provided; no much larger clone lies one nucleotide away. The data belong to a study of blood T cell repertoires in COVID-19 (dated by TCRdb to 2018 to 2021). Looking at the study overall: Samples from collaborators originated in the United States, Italy and Spain and spanned both the acute and convalescent phases of COVID-19. A freely available public database, intended as a resource for researchers studying the immune response to SARS-CoV-2, is where the repertoires were released. Subjects who had been exposed to COVID-19, were actively infected with it, or had recovered from it provided the deeply sampled blood TCRbeta repertoires that made up the dataset. The sample metadata nearly always contained a de-identified subject ID, COVID-19 status, age in years and sex. The prospective study material was composed of cDNA or gDNA derived from T cells, B-cell-depleted T cells, or PBMCs. The samples were drawn from the first 160 participants of the ongoing ImmuneRACE study and from 1,254 subjects provided by 6 global collaborators. Where available, HLA class I and class II types were obtained from metadata supplied by the sample provider rather than from assay-based typing.

General study outcomes and caveats: The quantity of clinical and demographic metadata differed by source and by participant and was supplied without curation.

TCRbeta CDR3 regions were amplified from genomic DNA using the immunoSEQ Assay, a bias-controlled multiplex PCR. From the authors' description of their analysis: Within the assay, amplification of reference gene primers was used to estimate how many nucleated cells each sample contained. Sequence reads were collapsed and filtered to measure the absolute abundance of every unique TCRbeta CDR3 rearrangement. For each sample, productive Simpson clonality was calculated by taking the square root of Simpson's diversity index across productive rearrangements. The immuneACCESS repertoire file appears here via TCRdb, limited to in-frame rearrangements. These files lack a portion of the clones; in checked studies, under half of the deficit traces to unresolved V genes, and the cause of the others is not known. The DNA was the basis for D and trimming; V, J and clone size are from that table. The sample table lists about 200,000 clones, roughly 73% of them with a count of one. Of the sample, about 2.8% is held by the ten largest clones.

Collaborating institutions collected whole blood in K2EDTA tubes following their own protocols. For TCRbeta analysis, collaborators shipped samples as frozen whole blood, isolated PBMCs, or DNA extracted from either of those sample types. This TCR derives from a woman of 80 years or more with active or convalescent COVID-19. Sequencing input: peripheral blood.

The CDR3 region has the sequence CASSPRDRGIQYF. In nucleotide form, the sequence is TGTGCCAGCAGTCCCCGGGACAGGGGGATCCAGTACTTC. This chain is built from TRBV27 and TRBJ2-5; TRBD1 matches 11 bases in the middle. The germline V gene (reference sequence) supplies CDR1 MNHEY and CDR2 SMNVEV. The cysteine opens and the phenylalanine closes a CDR3 of 13 amino acids. The only DNA kept is the CDR3, 39 bases in frame from the first base. V trim: 5 bases; J trim: 10 bases; unmatched bases: 6.